Shown below are 24 T cell receptor beta chains from a single sample sequenced in a study of Graves' ophthalmopathy and Graves' hyperthyroidism. Amplified material comprised TCR beta CDR3 regions derived from RNA transcripts. HTBI-primed first-round RT-PCR preceded second-round multiplex PCR. TCRdb reanalysed the multiplex PCR reads using MiXCR and keeps one entry per CDR3 protein. This sample has more than 300,000 distinct CDR3 sequences, with approximately 15% found just once. The sequenced sample was peripheral blood. The source of these receptors is a woman between 18 and 30 years old with stable Graves' hyperthyroidism.

The gene calls are TRBV29-1 and TRBJ2-5; D may be TRBD1 or TRBD2 (5 bases each). Germline loops: CDR1 SQVTM, CDR2 ANQGSEA. CDR3 length: 12 amino acids. The V gene lost 3 bases and the J gene lost 5 bases, with 10 bases spanning the gap. The CDR3 protein is CSVDEGRETQYF. In nucleotides, the CDR3 is TGCAGCGTTGACGAGGGGCGGGAGACCCAGTACTTC.

The table lists this clonotype with many counts. The V and J genes are TRBV19 and TRBJ2-7; D unresolved. CDR3 size: 14 residues. V lost 6 bases and J 3 bases, leaving 15 bases between the germline ends. The germline V gene encodes CDR1 LNHDA and CDR2 SQIVND (reference sequence). The CDR3 coding sequence is TGTGCCAGTAGCCCTTACGATAGTCACTACGAGCAGTACTTC. This encodes CASSPYDSHYEQYF.

This clonotype was seen many times. The chain recombines TRBV19 with TRBJ2-7, with D unclear. Looked up from germline, CDR1 is LNHDA and CDR2 is SQIVND (reference sequence). The ends were cut back, 9 bases at V and 4 bases at J, with 16 bases in the middle. The CDR3 has 13 residues. CDR3 DNA: TGTGCCAGCTCCATTACGGTGGGGTACGAGCAGTACTTC. Encoded protein: CASSITVGYEQYF.

This clonotype was picked up many times. The V and J genes are TRBV6-5 and TRBJ2-7; either TRBD1 or TRBD2 may fit D (6 bases each). Germline CDR1 reads MNHEY; CDR2 reads SVGAGI. Trimming removed 0 bases at V and 4 bases at J, with 13 bases between. The CDR3 has 15 amino acids. The CDR3 spells CASSYSGEGGYEQYF. The CDR3 bases are TGTGCCAGCAGTTACTCGGGCGAGGGGGGTTACGAGCAGTACTTC.

This clonotype was counted at least ten times. The gene calls are TRBV6-1 and TRBJ1-2; 7 nucleotides agree with TRBD1. Germline V gene data show CDR1 as MNHNS and CDR2 as SASEGT. This CDR3 comprises 16 residues. The trim removed 1 base at V and 0 bases at J, leaving 5 bases unmatched. Here the CDR3 DNA reads TGTGCCAGCAGTGAAGGACAGGGAAACGCTAACTATGGCTACACCTTC. Translated: CASSEGQGNANYGYTF.

This clonotype has a count of ten or more. The chain recombines TRBV6-5 with TRBJ1-1; D ambiguous. The CDR3 is made up of 14 amino acids. Trimming left V 0 bases short and J 1 base short, with 6 bases between. Germline V lookup: CDR1 MNHEY, CDR2 SVGAGI. CDR3 amino acids: CASSYSSWNTEAFF. The DNA of the CDR3 is TGTGCCAGCAGTTACTCCAGCTGGAACACTGAAGCTTTCTTT.

The table lists this clonotype with many counts. The J gene is TRBJ2-5, the V gene TRBV7-2; 7 bases line up with TRBD2. CDR1 and CDR2 (germline): SGHTA, FQGNSA. V dropped 0 bases and J dropped 2; count of bases not matched to a gene: 9. This CDR3 region has 17 residues. The CDR3 region has the DNA TGTGCCAGCAGCTTAGCGCCTTTGGGGGGGGTTCAAGAGACCCAGTACTTC. Residues: CASSLAPLGGVQETQYF. The full variable domain, its missing parts supplied by reference TRBV7-2 and TRBJ2-5, is GAGVSQSPSNKVTEKGKDVELRCDPISGHTALYWYRQSLGQGLEFLIYFQGNSAPDKSGLPSDRFSAERTGGSVSTLTIQRTQQEDSAVYLCASSLAPLGGVQETQYFGPGTRLLVL.

Worth noting for this clonotype: The CDR3 carries no conserved terminal phenylalanine or tryptophan, so it likely arises from a read error. The DNA is omitted, as the CDR3 cannot be located on it reliably, and the CDR3 follows TCRdb's listing. The rearrangement links TRBV6-1 to TRBJ2-7. The CDR3 length equals 8 residues, ends included. Germline CDR1 reads MNHNS; CDR2 reads SASEGT. This chain's CDR3 is CASSPEPQ.

In this sample, this clonotype turned up many times. The chain employs TRBV12-3 or TRBV12-4 and TRBJ1-1, with a possible D match to TRBD1 (5 bases). There are 11 residues in the CDR3. With 11 bases removed from V and 3 bases from J, the gap between germline ends came to 10 bases. The CDR3 coding sequence is TGTGCCCCCCCGACAGACACTGAAGCTTTCTTT. It codes for CAPPTDTEAFF.

This clonotype was counted ten times or more. The chain combines TRBV2 with TRBJ1-5; the D gene is possibly TRBD1 (6 bases). From germline, CDR1 is SNHLY and CDR2 FYNNEI. The CDR3 totals 16 residues. Trimming took off 7 bases at V and 6 bases at J, with 22 bases between the two ends. CDR3 protein: CASKEVRGLDRQPQHF. The CDR3 nucleotides read TGTGCCAGCAAGGAAGTAAGGGGGTTGGATCGTCAGCCCCAGCATTTT.

This clonotype has at least ten counts. The V call is TRBV20-1, the J call TRBJ1-1; D uncertain. Germline CDR1 is DFQATT and CDR2 is SNEGSKA (reference sequence). V shed 0 bases and J shed 1 base, with 9 bases lying between them. This CDR3 has 14 amino acids. CDR3 sequence: CSARDPPENTEAFF. The CDR3 region has the DNA TGCAGTGCTAGAGATCCGCCCGAGAACACTGAAGCTTTCTTT.

This chain connects TRBV6-1 to TRBJ2-2, with 13 positions matching TRBD2. This CDR3 has 16 residues. Germline lookup yields CDR1 MNHNS and CDR2 SASEGT. The V segment lost 6 bases and the J segment 3 bases; nucleotides outside the gene matches: 4. CDR3 protein: CASRRGTSGDTGELFF. The CDR3 bases are TGTGCCAGCAGACGGGGGACTAGCGGGGACACCGGGGAGCTGTTTTTT.

The chain is built from TRBV25-1 and TRBJ2-3; D gene uncertain. The CDR3 length is 13 residues. Germline lookup yields CDR1 MGHDK and CDR2 SYGVNS. The ends were cut back, 9 bases at V and 2 bases at J, with 12 bases in the middle. Written as DNA, the CDR3 is TGTGCCAGTGCTGATCGGCCCACAGATACGCAGTATTTT. Translating it yields CASADRPTDTQYF.

This clonotype was detected many times. This chain connects TRBV3-1 to TRBJ2-5; tentative D call: TRBD2 (5 bases). The CDR3 runs to 14 residues. Germline V gene data show CDR1 as LGHDT and CDR2 as YNNKEL (reference sequence). The V end was cut by 6 bases, the J end by 5 bases, with 16 bases between. The CDR3 region is CASSRRHSGETQYF. The CDR3 region has the DNA TGTGCCAGCAGTCGAAGGCACAGCGGTGAGACCCAGTACTTC.

This chain connects TRBV20-1 to TRBJ1-5; TRBD1 matches 9 bases. CDR1 and CDR2 from the germline V gene are DFQATT and SNEGSKA (reference sequence). After removal of 3 bases from V and 3 bases from J, the junction contained 3 bases not matched to a gene. The CDR3 loop spans 14 amino acids. The CDR3 reads CSASRTGDNQPQHF. The CDR3, as DNA: TGCAGTGCTAGCCGGACAGGGGACAATCAGCCCCAGCATTTT.

This clonotype has at least ten counts. The final CDR3 position lacks the conserved phenylalanine or tryptophan, pointing to a likely read error. This chain joins TRBV6-1 and TRBJ1-2, with D unclear. The CDR3 contains 14 residues. The V gene's germline CDR1 is MNHNS and CDR2 SASEGT. The V gene lost 1 base and the J gene lost 4 bases, with 10 bases spanning the gap. The CDR3 DNA follows: TGTGCCAGCAGTGAAGACCAAGGAGGCTATGGCTACACCTCC. Translated: CASSEDQGGYGYTS.

CDR3 sequence: CASSLLGASSGANVLTF. CDR3 coding DNA: TGTGCCAGCAGCCTTTTAGGAGCTAGCTCTGGGGCCAACGTCCTGACTTTC. V usage is TRBV5-6 and J usage is TRBJ2-6; D ambiguous. This CDR3 is built from 17 residues. V lost 4 bases and J lost 0, with 14 bases in between. Germline V gene lookup returns CDR1 SGHDT and CDR2 YYEEEE.

Concerning this clonotype: Germline is not matched at one junction end, which may reflect a read error. The chain links TRBV12-3 or TRBV12-4 to TRBJ2-5; TRBD2 agrees at 9 bases. This CDR3 is built from 15 residues. Written as DNA, the CDR3 is TGTGCCATCAGTTTAGGTGGACTAGCGTGGGAGACCCAGTACTTC. Protein: CAISLGGLAWETQYF.

There are many counts of this clonotype. The chain has TRBV15 and TRBJ2-2; D might be TRBD2 (6 bases). CDR1 is LNHNV and CDR2 is YYDKDF in the germline V gene (reference sequence). The length of the CDR3 is 14 residues. Trimming removed 3 bases from V and 6 bases from J, with 11 bases in between. The CDR3 nucleotides read TGTGCCACCAGCAGGGGACTTGGTGCCGGGGAGCTGTTTTTT. Residues: CATSRGLGAGELFF.

This clonotype was detected ten times or more. The chain combines TRBV15 with TRBJ1-1; D might be TRBD1 (6 bases). From germline, CDR1 is LNHNV and CDR2 YYDKDF (reference sequence). V lost 4 bases to trimming and J lost 4 bases, with 13 bases between them. This CDR3 has 14 amino acids. The CDR3 sequence: CATSTSFRGTEAFF. CDR3 coding DNA: TGTGCCACCAGCACGTCTTTCAGGGGCACTGAAGCTTTCTTT.

This clonotype was seen ten or more times. The chain links TRBV4-1 to TRBJ2-7, with D perhaps given as TRBD1 or TRBD2 (6 bases each). Germline V gives CDR1 MGHRA, CDR2 YSYEKL. This CDR3 contains 15 residues. The V gene lost 4 bases and the J gene lost 4 bases, with 17 bases spanning the gap. The DNA for the CDR3 is TGCGCCAGCAGCCCCCCGGGGCAGGGGAGGTACGAGCAGTACTTC. It is translated as CASSPPGQGRYEQYF.

The rearrangement uses TRBV27 and TRBJ1-2, with TRBD1 as a possible D gene (6 bases). The V and J ends lost 2 bases and 7 bases respectively, with 14 bases between them. The CDR3 is 14 amino acids. The germline V gene encodes CDR1 MNHEY and CDR2 SMNVEV (reference sequence). In nucleotides, the CDR3 is TGTGCCAGCAGTTTAAGTGGGGGGGCACGTGGCTACACCTTC. It specifies CASSLSGGARGYTF.

This clonotype was counted many times. The rearrangement links TRBV20-1 to TRBJ1-5; 9 bases align to TRBD1. The CDR3 covers 16 residues. The germline gives CDR1 DFQATT, CDR2 SNEGSKA (reference sequence). V lost 6 bases, J lost 4 bases, and 13 bases stayed unmatched. CDR3: CSAPIPGTGLNQPQHF. The CDR3 coding sequence is TGCAGTGCCCCTATTCCCGGGACAGGGTTAAATCAGCCCCAGCATTTT.

The sample holds one count of this clonotype. The V call is TRBV18, the J call TRBJ2-6, with D perhaps given as TRBD1 or TRBD2 (5 bases each). CDR1 is KGHSH and CDR2 is LQKENI in the germline V gene. The germline V and J ends were trimmed by 0 bases and 0 bases, with 9 bases remaining between them. The CDR3 contains 17 residues. CDR3 in amino acids: CASSPPRGASGANVLTF. The CDR3 coding sequence is TGTGCCAGCTCACCACCTAGGGGAGCCTCTGGGGCCAACGTCCTGACTTTC.